This T cell receptor (beta chain) was recovered during a study of blood T cell repertoires in COVID-19. This clone has a handful of counts. The table came from immunoSEQ multiplex PCR; TCRdb's copy has only in-frame clones and leaves some out. The sample lists 200,000 to 250,000 clones, about 85% occurring once. The CDR3 length is 16 residues. Germline-derived CDR1 and CDR2 are SEHNR and FQNEAQ (reference sequence). V lost 6 bases, J lost 5 bases, and 10 bases stayed unmatched. The rearrangement links TRBV7-9 to TRBJ2-1; 10 bases line up with TRBD2. What was sequenced was PBMCs or T cells enriched from blood (not recorded which). The receptor was isolated from a man in his thirties or forties who had recovered from COVID-19. CDR3 sequence reads: CASRQPRTSGHNEQFF. CDR3 nucleotide sequence: TGTGCCAGCAGGCAACCGAGGACTAGCGGACACAATGAGCAGTTCTTC.